The rows below give T cell receptor beta chains drawn from one sample of a study of CD8 T cells in Susac syndrome. Via MiXCR, TCRdb re-called the immunoSEQ multiplex PCR reads, giving one row per CDR3 protein. The data contain nearly 110,000 distinct CDR3 sequences, roughly 94% of them singletons. The sample consisted of CD8+ T cells from PBMCs. These receptor sequences come from a human donor with Susac syndrome. Both conserved end residues are part of each CDR3. The D gene is left open where the match is weak. Not all rows give a size; the values are once, few, many and, for expanded clones, a class.

TRBV15	TRBD2	TRBJ2-1	-	CATSPRGRGGSDEQFF
TRBV7-3	TRBD2	TRBJ2-1	few	CASSLGGGTNEQFF
TRBV18	TRBD1	TRBJ2-7	-	CASTLETGDYEQYF
TRBV29-1	TRBD2	TRBJ2-1	-	CSVHQRGGASWYEQFF
TRBV9	-	TRBJ1-1	-	CASSPPGGSTEAFF
TRBV9	-	TRBJ2-7	-	CASSVVARGDEQYF
TRBV6-2/TRBV6-3	-	TRBJ1-2	-	CASSPTVDYGYTF
TRBV6-2/TRBV6-3	TRBD1	TRBJ2-1	-	CASRGRTGPYNEQFF
TRBV20-1	TRBD2	TRBJ2-1	-	CSALTSGGVNEQFF
TRBV12-3/TRBV12-4	TRBD2	TRBJ2-1	-	CASSLGGLAVFF
TRBV6-1	TRBD2	TRBJ2-7	-	CASSPGLDEQYF
TRBV9	-	TRBJ1-2	-	CASSVGTVYGYTF
TRBV20-1	-	TRBJ1-1	-	CSANTGSTEAFF
TRBV23-1	TRBD2	TRBJ2-7	-	CATRASGGNAYEQYF
TRBV13	-	TRBJ1-3	-	CASSRGVNTIYF
TRBV7-9	-	TRBJ2-1	-	CASSLGDEQFF
TRBV15	TRBD1	TRBJ2-7	-	CATSLSSGQGYEQYF
TRBV7-6	TRBD1	TRBJ1-5	-	CASSLEQGNQPQHF
TRBV6-2/TRBV6-3	-	TRBJ2-7	once	CASNRRYSSYEQYF
TRBV5-1	TRBD1	TRBJ1-1	-	CASSLAGTDYTEAFF
TRBV29-1	TRBD2	TRBJ2-1	once	CSVEGTSGGSSYNEQFF
TRBV4-1	TRBD2	TRBJ2-1	-	CASSQRLAGDPYNEQFF
TRBV6-5	TRBD1	TRBJ1-1	-	CASSYWRGQQAFF
TRBV27	-	TRBJ1-4	-	CASATGMANEKLFF
TRBV10-3	-	TRBJ2-5	-	CAISEMIGGAEETQYF
TRBV3-1	-	TRBJ2-2	-	CASSQWLLDSTGELFF
TRBV27	-	TRBJ1-2	-	CASSLLSGGGGYTF
TRBV9	-	TRBJ2-3	-	CASGGPPTQYF
TRBV19	TRBD2	TRBJ2-7	-	CASSLRGGKYEQYF
TRBV9	-	TRBJ2-1	-	CASSGARGLYNEQFF
TRBV13	-	TRBJ2-1	-	CASSFWGANNEQFF
TRBV7-9	TRBD1	TRBJ1-2	-	CASSPNRGGNGYTF
TRBV29-1	-	TRBJ2-3	-	CSVETTQASTDTQYF
TRBV7-9	-	TRBJ2-7	-	CASSSISYEQYF
TRBV20-1	-	TRBJ1-1	-	CSAEEGVRAFF
TRBV12-3/TRBV12-4	-	TRBJ2-5	-	CASSLLSSVQETQYF
TRBV12-3/TRBV12-4	-	TRBJ2-6	-	CASSLDSPGANVLTF
TRBV2	TRBD2	TRBJ2-1	-	CASSASGGTSYNEQFF
TRBV18	-	TRBJ1-2	-	CASSPDGGRGRNYGYTF
TRBV9	-	TRBJ2-3	-	CASSPAGRAADTQYF
TRBV6-2/TRBV6-3	-	TRBJ2-5	-	CASNVGPNQETQYF
TRBV10-3	-	TRBJ1-2	-	CAIGKSSSYYGYTF
TRBV5-4	-	TRBJ1-6	-	CASSLRGEDNSPLHF
TRBV27	-	TRBJ1-5	-	CASSLAGVDQPQHF
TRBV7-8	-	TRBJ1-3	-	CASSGTRSGNTIYF
TRBV3-1	-	TRBJ1-2	once	CASSQDDGGRNYGYTF
TRBV27	TRBD2	TRBJ2-1	once	CASSWTAGGLNEQFF
TRBV5-1	TRBD2	TRBJ2-7	-	CASSLVGTGGDEQYF
TRBV20-1	TRBD2	TRBJ2-5	once	CSARTSGAQETQYF
TRBV5-6	-	TRBJ1-1	-	CASSPWGGNTEAFF
TRBV18	TRBD2	TRBJ2-1	-	CASSPSGGNNEQFF
TRBV25-1	-	TRBJ1-3	-	CASSTGLGNTIYF
TRBV29-1	-	TRBJ2-1	-	CSVEAGLDNEQFF
TRBV19	TRBD1	TRBJ2-7	few	CASSPGTGAYEQYF
TRBV20-1	TRBD1	TRBJ1-5	-	CSATGQGAPSNQPQHF
TRBV2	-	TRBJ1-2	-	CASRKGGLDGYTF
TRBV19	-	TRBJ2-2	-	CASSTFFRGNGELFF
TRBV14	-	TRBJ2-3	-	CASSQRRAGPTDTQYF
TRBV6-2/TRBV6-3	TRBD1	TRBJ2-5	-	CASTQQGEETQYF